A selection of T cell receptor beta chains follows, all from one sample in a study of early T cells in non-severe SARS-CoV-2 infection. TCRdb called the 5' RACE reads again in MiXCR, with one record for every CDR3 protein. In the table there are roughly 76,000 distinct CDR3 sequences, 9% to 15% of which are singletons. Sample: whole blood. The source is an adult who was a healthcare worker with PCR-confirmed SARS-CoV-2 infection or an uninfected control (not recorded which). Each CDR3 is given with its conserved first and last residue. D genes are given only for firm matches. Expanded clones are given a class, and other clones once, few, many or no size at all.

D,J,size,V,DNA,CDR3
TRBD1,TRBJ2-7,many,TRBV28,TGTGCCAGCAGTCCCGGGACAGGGGGCTTTGGCTACGAGCAGTACTTC,CASSPGTGGFGYEQYF
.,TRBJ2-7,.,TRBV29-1,TGCAGCGTTGAAGATAGGCGGGACAGCATCTACTACGAGCAGTACTTC,CSVEDRRDSIYYEQYF
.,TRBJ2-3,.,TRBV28,TGTGCCACCAAAGTGGGTAGCACAGATACGCAGTATTTT,CATKVGSTDTQYF
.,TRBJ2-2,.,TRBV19,TGTGCCAGTAGTATGGTCGAGACTAGACACACCGGGGAGCTGTTTTTT,CASSMVETRHTGELFF
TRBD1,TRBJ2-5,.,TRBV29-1,TGCAGCGCCCGACAGGGTCAAGAGACCCAGTACTTC,CSARQGQETQYF
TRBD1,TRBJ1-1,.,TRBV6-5,TGTGCCAGCAGAGAGACAGGGGTGAACACTGAAGCTTTCTTT,CASRETGVNTEAFF
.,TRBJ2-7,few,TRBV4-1,TGCGCCAGCAGCCAAGATACTAGCCCTGAGCAGTACTTC,CASSQDTSPEQYF
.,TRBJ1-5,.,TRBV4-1,TGCGCCAGCAGCCAAGATTCAGGGACGGGTTTGGTGGCCCAGCATTTT,CASSQDSGTGLVAQHF
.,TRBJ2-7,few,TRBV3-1,TGTGCCAGCAGCCAACCGGACAGCGGAAACTACGAGCAGTACTTC,CASSQPDSGNYEQYF
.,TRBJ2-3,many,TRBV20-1,TGCAGTGCTCCCTCCTTCGATACGCAGTATTTT,CSAPSFDTQYF
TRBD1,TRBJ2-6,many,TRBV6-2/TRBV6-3,TGTGCCAGCAGACCTTTACAGGGGTCTGTCTCTGGGGCCAACGTCCTGACTTTC,CASRPLQGSVSGANVLTF
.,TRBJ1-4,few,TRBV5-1,TGCGCCAGCAGCTTGACGGAACCAACTAATGAAAAACTGTTTTTT,CASSLTEPTNEKLFF
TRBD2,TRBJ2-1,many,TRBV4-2,TGTGCCAGCAGCTGGACAGCGGGAGAGTCCGTAAATGAGCAGTTCTTC,CASSWTAGESVNEQFF
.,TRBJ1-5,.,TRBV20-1,TGCAGTGCTAGAGATCCGGGGCAGACCCAGCCCCAGCATTTT,CSARDPGQTQPQHF
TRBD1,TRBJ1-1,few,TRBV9,TGTGCCAGCAGTGGACAGGATCTTGAAGCTTTCTTT,CASSGQDLEAFF
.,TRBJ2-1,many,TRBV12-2,TGTGCAAGTCGCTTTGTACTGGGAGCCGGACTAGCGGCCAATGAGCAGTTCTTC,CASRFVLGAGLAANEQFF
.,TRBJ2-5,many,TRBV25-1,TGTGCCAGCAGTGATCCTGGGCAGGGCGGCCAGACCCAGTACTTC,CASSDPGQGGQTQYF
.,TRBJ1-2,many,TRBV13,TGTGCCAGCAGCTTAGGGGCCCGGGCTAACTATGGCTACACCTTC,CASSLGARANYGYTF
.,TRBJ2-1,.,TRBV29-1,TGCAGCGTTCGGGCAGGGTGGGGCAATGAGCAGTTCTTC,CSVRAGWGNEQFF
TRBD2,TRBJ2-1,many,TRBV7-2,TGTGCCAGCAGCTCACCACTAGCGGGAGGACCCTCCTACAATGAGCAGTTCTTC,CASSSPLAGGPSYNEQFF
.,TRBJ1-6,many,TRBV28,TGTGCCAGCATTTCCGGCTCCGCCGGGAATTCACCCCTCCACTTT,CASISGSAGNSPLHF
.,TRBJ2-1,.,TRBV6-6,TGTGCCAGCAGTTACTCAGCGGCAGGGGTTGACAATGAGCAGTTCTTC,CASSYSAAGVDNEQFF
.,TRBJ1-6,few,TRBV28,TGTGCCAGCAGTCCACCGTGGGGAAGCTCCTATAATTCACCCCTCCACTTT,CASSPPWGSSYNSPLHF
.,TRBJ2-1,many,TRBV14,TGTGCCAGCAGCCAAGGGGAAATGGGACGCAATGAGCAGTTCTTC,CASSQGEMGRNEQFF
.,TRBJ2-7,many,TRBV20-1,TGCAGTGCTAGAGTTACAGGGAACCCTTCCTACGAGCAGTACTTC,CSARVTGNPSYEQYF
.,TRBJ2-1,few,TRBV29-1,TGCAGCGTCGCCTCTGGTGTAGCGTCGGATGAGCAGTTCTTC,CSVASGVASDEQFF
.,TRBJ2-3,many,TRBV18,TGTGCCAGCTCATCTCCGAACCCAGATACGCAGTATTTT,CASSSPNPDTQYF
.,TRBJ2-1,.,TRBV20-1,TGCAGGGCCCGGGGTGATGGTGAGCAGTTCTTC,CRARGDGEQFF
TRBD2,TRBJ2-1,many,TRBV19,TGTGCCAGTAGTAGTTTAGCGGGGCCTACCTACAATGAGCAGTTCTTC,CASSSLAGPTYNEQFF
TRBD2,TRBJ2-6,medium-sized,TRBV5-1,TGCGCCAGCAGCCCAACTAGCGCTGGGGCCAACGTCCTGACTTTC,CASSPTSAGANVLTF
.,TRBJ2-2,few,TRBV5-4,TGTGCCAGCAGGGGCCGGAACACCGGGGAGCTGTTTTTT,CASRGRNTGELFF
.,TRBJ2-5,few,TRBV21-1,.,CASSKWAPGTQYF
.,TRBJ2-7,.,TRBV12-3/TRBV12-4,TGTGCCAGCAGTCCACGACAGAATGTAAGGTCGGGGACCTACGAGCAGTACTTC,CASSPRQNVRSGTYEQYF
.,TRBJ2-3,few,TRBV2,TGTGCCAGCAGTGCGTCTACAGATACGCAGTATTTT,CASSASTDTQYF
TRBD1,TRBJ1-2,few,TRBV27,TGTGCCAGCAGTACAGGGGTGCACTATGGCTACACCTTC,CASSTGVHYGYTF
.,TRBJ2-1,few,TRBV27,TGTGCCAGCAGTTTTGTTTCTAAGCGGAGAGCGTCCTACAATGAGCAGTTCTTC,CASSFVSKRRASYNEQFF
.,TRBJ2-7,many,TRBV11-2,TGTGCCAGCAGCTTAGTACAGGGAGCCTACGAGCAGTACTTC,CASSLVQGAYEQYF
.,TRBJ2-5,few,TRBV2,TGTGCCAGCAGGCCCTTGGGGGGACAAGAGACCCAGTACTTC,CASRPLGGQETQYF
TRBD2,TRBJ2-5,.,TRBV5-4,TGTGCCAGCAGCTTGGACCGAGGCGGGAGAACTCAAGAGACCCAGTACTTC,CASSLDRGGRTQETQYF
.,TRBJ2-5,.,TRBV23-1,TGCGCCAGCAGTCAATGGGGAGACAGCCAAGAGACCCAGTACTTC,CASSQWGDSQETQYF
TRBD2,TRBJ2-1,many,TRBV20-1,TGCAGTGCTAGCGCCTTTAGCGGGAGAAGTAATGAGCAGTTCTTC,CSASAFSGRSNEQFF
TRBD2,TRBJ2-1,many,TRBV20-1,TGCAGTGCTCCCAGAGGAACGGGAGGGGTTGAGCAGTTCTTC,CSAPRGTGGVEQFF
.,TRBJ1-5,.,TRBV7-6,TGTGCCAGCAGCTTAGGACCCCGTAATCAGCCCCAGCATTTT,CASSLGPRNQPQHF
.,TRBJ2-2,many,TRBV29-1,TGCAGCGTTGCGAGTCTGGACGGGGAGCTGTTTTTT,CSVASLDGELFF
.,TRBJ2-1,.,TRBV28,TGTGCCAGCAGTTACTTTGGAACATTCGGTAATGAGCAGTTCTTC,CASSYFGTFGNEQFF
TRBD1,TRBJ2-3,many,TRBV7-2,TGTGCCAGCAGCCTAGGGACAGCTACGCAGTATTTT,CASSLGTATQYF
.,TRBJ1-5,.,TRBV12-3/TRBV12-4,TGTGCCAGCAGTTTAAACAGACAGCCCCAGCATTTT,CASSLNRQPQHF
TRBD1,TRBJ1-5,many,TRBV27,TGTGCCAGCAGTTTTGGGACAGGGGGCAATCAGCCCCAGCATTTT,CASSFGTGGNQPQHF
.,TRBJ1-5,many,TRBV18,TGTGCCAGCTCACCAGCCGCAGGGAGCAATCAGCCCCAGCATTTT,CASSPAAGSNQPQHF
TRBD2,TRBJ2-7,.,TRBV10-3,TGTGCCATCAGTGAGCTTATAGCGGGGTCTCCGTACTTC,CAISELIAGSPYF
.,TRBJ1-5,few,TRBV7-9,TGTGCCAGCAGCTCGGGGGGCGCGGGCGGCAATCAGCCCCAGCATTTT,CASSSGGAGGNQPQHF